Listed below are T cell receptor beta chains from one sample, sequenced in a study of T cell responses to AZD1222 COVID-19 vaccine. The method was immunoSEQ multiplex PCR; TCRdb's version includes in-frame clones alone and lacks a portion of them. The sample lists over 90,000 clones, more than 75% occurring once. Here the sequenced sample was peripheral blood, taken 28 days after the second AZD1222 dose. These receptors all stem from an adult who received the AZD1222 COVID-19 vaccine. The CDR3 runs from the conserved cysteine through the conserved F or W. Each record gives: V gene, J gene, D gene, CDR3 protein, CDR3 DNA. A D gene is named only where the DNA matches it firmly.

TRBV7-3	TRBJ2-1	-	CASSLAHGVPSLEQFF	TGTGCCAGCAGCTTAGCTCATGGAGTCCCTTCTTTGGAGCAGTTCTTC
TRBV5-5	TRBJ2-6	-	CASSAPGRGSTGANVLTF	TGTGCCAGCAGCGCGCCGGGACGGGGGAGCACTGGGGCCAACGTCCTGACTTTC
TRBV6-5	TRBJ1-6	-	CASTYRELNNSPLHF	TGTGCCAGCACGTACAGGGAGTTGAATAATTCACCCCTCCACTTT
TRBV19	TRBJ2-1	-	CASSIVGSSHEQFF	TGTGCCAGTAGTATAGTTGGTAGCTCCCATGAGCAGTTCTTC
TRBV5-6	TRBJ1-4	-	CASSDSGGSTNEKLFF	TGTGCCAGCAGCGATAGTGGAGGTTCAACTAATGAAAAACTGTTTTTT
TRBV6-5	TRBJ1-4	-	CASKTGSTNEKLFF	TGTGCCAGCAAAACAGGGTCAACTAATGAAAAACTGTTTTTT
TRBV4-1	TRBJ2-1	-	CASSGVSSYNEQFF	TGCGCCAGCAGCGGGGTCAGCTCCTACAATGAGCAGTTCTTC
TRBV3-1/TRBV3-2	TRBJ2-3	TRBD2	CASSQGDYITDTQYF	TGTGCCAGCAGCCAAGGGGACTACATTACAGATACGCAGTATTTT
TRBV9	TRBJ1-6	-	CASSVTGVANSPLHF	TGTGCCAGCAGCGTAACCGGGGTCGCTAATTCACCCCTCCACTTT
TRBV9	TRBJ2-5	-	CASSVVEETQYF	TGTGCCAGCAGCGTGGTAGAAGAGACCCAGTACTTC
TRBV7-9	TRBJ2-7	-	CASSWGHEQYF	TGTGCCAGCAGCTGGGGTCACGAGCAGTACTTC
TRBV7-2	TRBJ1-1	TRBD1	CASSSVLGTGEAFF	TGTGCCAGCAGCTCCGTCCTCGGGACAGGGGAAGCTTTCTTT
TRBV2	TRBJ2-1	TRBD2	CASLAGAGNEQFF	TGTGCCAGCCTAGCGGGAGCGGGCAATGAGCAGTTCTTC